The 29 T cell receptor beta chains in this list originate from one sample, sequenced in a study of cytomegalovirus exposure and HLA in healthy donors. Some clones are missing from TCRdb's copy, which holds only in-frame ones; the method was immunoSEQ multiplex PCR. The sample carries about 180,000 clones, about 89% recorded once. Sequencing input: PBMCs. The receptors were sampled from a man between 18 and 35 years old in good health and CMV-seropositive.

A few counts support this clone. The V and J genes are TRBV7-9 and TRBJ1-3; D gene uncertain. V lost 1 base to trimming and J lost 4 bases, with 14 bases between them. CDR1 SEHNR and CDR2 FQNEAQ come from the germline V gene (reference sequence). This CDR3 is built from 16 residues. DNA for the CDR3: TGTGCCAGCAGCTTAGTAACAGCCGGGAGGGGAAACACCATATATTTT. Its protein product is CASSLVTAGRGNTIYF.

This chain links TRBV9 with TRBJ2-3; D is perhaps TRBD2 (6 bases). The ends were cut back, 0 bases at V and 1 base at J, with 12 bases in the middle. CDR1 and CDR2 from the germline V gene are SGDLS and YYNGEE. The CDR3 sequence is 16 residues long. This chain's CDR3 is CASSVVGRGGTDTQYF. The CDR3 DNA is TGTGCCAGCAGCGTAGTGGGGCGGGGCGGCACAGATACGCAGTATTTT.

The chain employs TRBV29-1 and TRBJ2-7, with a tentative D call TRBD1 (6 bases). Deletions cut 6 bases from V and 0 bases from J, with 12 bases between. This CDR3 comprises 13 residues. Germline lookup yields CDR1 SQVTM and CDR2 ANQGSEA. The CDR3 DNA sequence: TGCAGCGTACGGGACACCCGCTCCTACGAGCAGTACTTC. It encodes CSVRDTRSYEQYF.

The sample holds a few counts of this clone. This chain links TRBV6-1 with TRBJ1-2; TRBD1 matches 9 bases. Trimming cost V 6 bases and J 8 bases; bases outside gene matches: 7. The CDR3 loop spans 13 amino acids. The germline V gene has CDR1 MNHNS and CDR2 SASEGT. This chain's CDR3 is CASRGQGQRGYTF. The CDR3 DNA reads TGTGCCAGCAGGGGACAGGGACAGCGGGGCTACACCTTC.

This clone has just one count. The chain couples TRBV28 to TRBJ1-5, with D unclear. Trimming removed 6 bases from V and 4 bases from J, with 10 bases in between. This CDR3 comprises 13 residues. Looked up from germline, CDR1 is MDHEN and CDR2 is SYDVKM. CDR3 sequence reads: CASSPTPNQPQHF. In DNA form, the CDR3 reads TGTGCCAGCAGCCCTACTCCTAATCAGCCCCAGCATTTT.

The chain has TRBV7-9 and TRBJ1-1; 7 nucleotides line up with TRBD1. CDR3 length: 15 residues. Unmatched junction bases numbered 9, after V lost 4 bases and J lost 4 bases. The germline CDR1 and CDR2 sequences are SEHNR and FQNEAQ (reference sequence). Written as DNA, the CDR3 is TGTGCCAGCAGCTCAAATGACAGGGTGGGCACTGAAGCTTTCTTT. Translating it yields CASSSNDRVGTEAFF.

The CDR3 bases are TGCAGCGTTGTCAGGGGGCTGGGGGAGACCCAGTACTTC. The encoded protein is CSVVRGLGETQYF. The chain joins TRBV29-1 to TRBJ2-5, with 8 nucleotides matching TRBD1. V shed 4 bases and J 5 bases; nucleotides not matched to a gene: 6. The CDR3 extends over 13 amino acids. Germline V CDR1 and CDR2: SQVTM, ANQGSEA.

The chain couples TRBV15 to TRBJ1-1; D might be TRBD1 (6 bases). Trimming cost V 0 bases and J 7 bases, with 21 bases left between them. CDR1 is LNHNV, CDR2 YYDKDF, per germline (reference sequence). This CDR3 is 17 amino acids long. As DNA, the CDR3 is TGTGCCACCAGCAGAGACCGAGGACAGAAGGCTCTGATTGAAGCTTTCTTT. Amino acids: CATSRDRGQKALIEAFF. Full variable domain (remainder filled in from reference TRBV15 and TRBJ1-1): DAMVIQNPRYQVTQFGKPVTLSCSQTLNHNVMYWYQQKSSQAPKLLFHYYDKDFNNEADTPDNFQSRRPNTSFCFLDIRSPGLGDTAMYLCATSRDRGQKALIEAFFGQGTRLTVV.

CDR3 sequence: CASSLVGSGTSRTSYEQYF. The CDR3 DNA follows: TGTGCCAGCAGCTTAGTCGGTTCCGGGACTAGCCGAACCTCCTACGAGCAGTACTTC. This chain connects TRBV7-8 to TRBJ2-7; 9 bases line up with TRBD2. The V gene's germline CDR1 is SGHVS and CDR2 FQNEAQ. The CDR3 runs to 19 residues. J gave up 0 bases and V 1 base, and 13 bases lay outside the gene matches.

The chain uses TRBV7-9 and TRBJ2-7; 7 positions agree with TRBD1. Per germline, CDR1 SEHNR and CDR2 FQNEAQ (reference sequence). CDR3 length: 15 amino acids. V lost 6 bases and J lost 6; bases outside the gene matches: 14. CDR3 DNA sequence: TGTGCCAGCAGTTTTAGCCAAGACAGGGTCGGCGAGCAGTACTTC. This gives the protein CASSFSQDRVGEQYF.

This rearrangement joins TRBV5-1 to TRBJ1-4, with D possibly being TRBD1 (6 bases). The V end was cut by 2 bases, the J end by 8 bases, with 13 bases between. The CDR3 has 14 residues. Germline CDR1 SGHRS, CDR2 YFSETQ. The CDR3 loop is CASSLNREREKLFF. The CDR3 region has the DNA TGCGCCAGCAGCTTAAACAGGGAGCGGGAAAAACTGTTTTTT.

The chain recombines TRBV6-6 with TRBJ2-7; 9 bases fit TRBD1. The CDR3 is 16 amino acids. Trimming at V came to 3 bases and at J to 5 bases, leaving 11 bases not matched to a gene. Germline V lookup: CDR1 MNHNY, CDR2 SVGAGI (reference sequence). This chain's CDR3 is CASSYIPGTGPHEQYF. The CDR3 DNA reads as TGTGCCAGCAGTTATATCCCCGGGACAGGGCCTCACGAGCAGTACTTC.

The gene calls are TRBV25-1 and TRBJ2-3; TRBD2 aligns across 7 bases. The CDR3 consists of 15 residues. Germline CDR1 MGHDK, CDR2 SYGVNS. Unmatched junction bases numbered 5, after V lost 2 bases and J lost 3 bases. The CDR3 nucleotides read TGTGCCAGCAGTGAAGGCGGGAGCTGGACAGATACGCAGTATTTT. Amino acids: CASSEGGSWTDTQYF.

The rearrangement links TRBV7-2 to TRBJ2-7; 8 bases map to TRBD1. The germline V gene has CDR1 SGHTA and CDR2 FQGNSA. This CDR3 has 14 residues. The junction had 7 bases not matched to a gene; V was cut back by 3 bases and J by 6 bases. CDR3 bases: TGTGCCAGCAGCTTCCGGACAGGGCCTAGCGAGCAGTACTTC. This codes for CASSFRTGPSEQYF.

The V and J genes are TRBV7-2 and TRBJ2-7, with 7 bases fitting TRBD2. This CDR3 comprises 16 residues. Germline V gives CDR1 SGHTA, CDR2 FQGNSA. V lost 1 base and J lost 1; bases outside the gene matches: 7. The CDR3 DNA is TGTGCCAGCAGCTTAGATTCGGGGAGGGGATCCTACGAGCAGTACTTC. This gives the protein CASSLDSGRGSYEQYF.

This chain uses TRBV9 with TRBJ2-2; TRBD2 aligns across 10 bases. Per germline, CDR1 SGDLS and CDR2 YYNGEE. The CDR3 runs to 15 residues. With V trimmed by 3 bases and J by 5 bases, 4 bases remained unmatched. CDR3 sequence reads: CASSATSGATGELFF. CDR3 sequence (DNA): TGTGCCAGCAGCGCTACTAGCGGGGCTACCGGGGAGCTGTTTTTT.

This clone showed up just once. The rearrangement uses TRBV4-3 and TRBJ2-7, with TRBD2 matching over 7 bases. This CDR3 has 15 residues. Germline V gives CDR1 LGHNA, CDR2 YSLEER. V was pared by 4 bases and J by 2 bases, with 8 bases of the junction left unmatched. The CDR3 DNA follows: TGCGCCAGCAGCCGATCCCGGGACTACACCTACGAGCAGTACTTC. Protein: CASSRSRDYTYEQYF.

This chain uses TRBV5-6 with TRBJ2-2; D uncertain. The CDR3 length is 13 residues. Germline lookup yields CDR1 SGHDT and CDR2 YYEEEE. V lost 4 bases, J lost 8 bases, and 12 bases lay in between. The CDR3 spells CASSRPFRGELFF. The DNA for the CDR3 is TGTGCCAGCAGCCGCCCCTTCAGGGGGGAGCTGTTTTTT. Supplemented by reference TRBV5-6 and TRBJ2-2, the full variable domain reads DAGVTQSPTHLIKTRGQQVTLRCSPKSGHDTVSWYQQALGQGPQFIFQYYEEEERQRGNFPDRFSGHQFPNYSSELNVNALLLGDSALYLCASSRPFRGELFFGEGSRLTVL.

This clone appeared a single time. This sequence joins TRBV4-1 and TRBJ2-1, with TRBD2 matching over 8 bases. CDR3 length equals 14 residues. V dropped 3 bases and J dropped 6; count of bases not matched to a gene: 4. Germline V gives CDR1 MGHRA, CDR2 YSYEKL. In DNA, the CDR3 is TGCGCCAGCAGCCACCTCGGGGGGGGCAATGAGCAGTTCTTC. This translates into CASSHLGGGNEQFF.

The chain is built from TRBV6-5 and TRBJ1-2; no clear D. Germline values: CDR1 MNHEY, CDR2 SVGAGI. This CDR3 is built from 15 residues. V was cut by 6 bases and J by 0 bases, with 14 bases left in between. The CDR3 DNA follows: TGTGCCAGCAGCTCCCCAGAAGGAGCTAACTATGGCTACACCTTC. Its protein product is CASSSPEGANYGYTF.

The chain combines TRBV27 with TRBJ2-1; D unclear. The V gene lost 6 bases and the J gene lost 12 bases, with 12 bases spanning the gap. The CDR3 runs to 11 residues. From germline, CDR1 is MNHEY and CDR2 SMNVEV (reference sequence). The CDR3 sequence is CASSGRLGQFF. The CDR3 DNA follows: TGTGCCAGCAGCGGTAGGCTAGGGCAGTTCTTC.

In its sample, this clone was seen a few times. The chain joins TRBV5-6 to TRBJ1-6; D is unclear. The CDR3 length is 18 residues. Germline CDR1 is SGHDT and CDR2 is YYEEEE. Trimming pared 1 base from V and 0 bases from J, leaving 14 bases between. DNA of the CDR3: TGTGCCAGCAGCTTGTTGGGAGTGGGGAGCTCCTATAATTCACCCCTCCACTTT. Its protein is CASSLLGVGSSYNSPLHF.

The genes are TRBV6-6 and TRBJ2-7; TRBD2 might be the D (5 bases). The CDR3 loop spans 13 amino acids. V dropped 2 bases and J dropped 6 bases, with 11 bases sitting between them. Germline V gene lookup returns CDR1 MNHNY and CDR2 SVGAGI (reference sequence). CDR3 amino acids: CASSYVLGSEQYF. CDR3 DNA sequence: TGTGCCAGCAGTTACGTGTTAGGGAGCGAGCAGTACTTC.

V and J are TRBV7-2 and TRBJ1-5, with 7 positions matching TRBD1. The CDR3 covers 13 residues. Unmatched junction bases numbered 5, after V lost 5 bases and J lost 7 bases. CDR1 SGHTA and CDR2 FQGNSA come from the germline V gene. In nucleotides, the CDR3 is TGTGCCAGCAGCCAGGGGGAGGACCAGCCCCAGCATTTT. Translated: CASSQGEDQPQHF. Using reference TRBV7-2 and TRBJ1-5 for the parts outside the CDR3, the full variable domain is GAGVSQSPSNKVTEKGKDVELRCDPISGHTALYWYRQSLGQGLEFLIYFQGNSAPDKSGLPSDRFSAERTGGSVSTLTIQRTQQEDSAVYLCASSQGEDQPQHFGDGTRLSIL.

A few counts support this clone. V is TRBV4-3 and J is TRBJ2-7; D perhaps matches TRBD1 (6 bases). Germline V gene sequence: CDR1 LGHNA, CDR2 YSLEER. The CDR3 spans 17 residues. The V gene lost 1 base and the J gene lost 4 bases, with 20 bases spanning the gap. The chain's CDR3 is CASSQGGPGTPSYEQYF. As DNA, the CDR3 is TGCGCCAGCAGCCAAGGGGGCCCCGGGACACCCTCATACGAGCAGTACTTC.

This chain uses TRBV5-1 with TRBJ1-3; maybe TRBD1 (6 bases). V lost 2 bases and J 2 bases, leaving 14 bases between the germline ends. The CDR3 loop spans 16 amino acids. The germline CDR1 and CDR2 sequences are SGHRS and YFSETQ. The CDR3 DNA is TGCGCCAGCAGCTTCACAGGGCCCACGGCTGGAAACACCATATATTTT. Translated: CASSFTGPTAGNTIYF.

The J gene is TRBJ2-5, the V gene TRBV4-1; D is perhaps TRBD1 (6 bases). The V end was cut by 0 bases, the J end by 7 bases, with 6 bases between. The CDR3 loop spans 12 amino acids. Germline V gene lookup returns CDR1 MGHRA and CDR2 YSYEKL. The CDR3 here is CASSQEGATQYF. Written as DNA, the CDR3 is TGCGCCAGCAGCCAAGAGGGGGCGACCCAGTACTTC.

In this sample, this clone turned up once. One end of the junction is discordant with germline, which a read error may explain. The rearrangement links TRBV7-7 to TRBJ2-1; 8 bases align to TRBD2. The CDR3 is made up of 14 amino acids. Germline V CDR1 and CDR2: SSHAT, FNYEAQ (reference sequence). Here the CDR3 reads CASSVSGDYNEQFF. The CDR3 DNA follows: TGTGCTAGCAGCGTTAGCGGGGACTACAATGAGCAGTTCTTC.

This chain joins TRBV4-3 and TRBJ2-2; no clear D gene. Between the trimmed V and J ends, which lost 0 bases and 3 bases, there was a span of 14 bases. This CDR3 spans 17 amino acids. Germline V lookup: CDR1 LGHNA, CDR2 YSLEER. CDR3 sequence reads: CASSQEWAYEYTGELFF. CDR3 sequence (DNA): TGCGCCAGCAGCCAAGAATGGGCATACGAATACACCGGGGAGCTGTTTTTT.